Following are 13 T cell receptor beta chains from one sample sequenced in a study of cytomegalovirus exposure and HLA in healthy donors. PCR primers comprised 60 Vbeta and 13 Jbeta primers. Generated by immunoSEQ multiplex PCR, the TCRdb table keeps only in-frame clones and is missing some. The repertoire holds under 110,000 clones, with around 80% as singletons. Sequencing was carried out using PBMCs. The receptors were sampled from a man aged 40-49 years in good health and CMV-seronegative.

The J gene is TRBJ2-5, the V gene TRBV5-5, with TRBD2 identical over 7 bases. Trimming removed 6 bases from V and 0 bases from J; junction bases left unmatched: 11. The CDR3 extends over 16 amino acids. The germline V gene encodes CDR1 SGHKS and CDR2 YYEKEE (reference sequence). CDR3 DNA sequence: TGTGCCAGCACCTTCGGCGGGGGAGTAGACCAAGAGACCCAGTACTTC. This codes for CASTFGGGVDQETQYF.

In regard to this clone: The same CDR3 can be traced to other DNA sequences in this sample. The DNA of the CDR3 is TGTGCCAGCAGCGTAGTCGGGGGGTCTGGGGCCAACGTCCTGACTTTC. Protein sequence: CASSVVGGSGANVLTF. The chain recombines TRBV9 with TRBJ2-6, with TRBD2 matching over 7 bases. CDR1 and CDR2 from the germline V gene are SGDLS and YYNGEE. V lost 0 bases and J lost 1; bases outside the gene matches: 1. This CDR3 is 16 amino acids long.

V is TRBV27 and J is TRBJ1-2, with 9 bases aligning to TRBD1. V shed 5 bases and J 0 bases; nucleotides not matched to a gene: 10. The CDR3 runs 17 residues. From germline, CDR1 is MNHEY and CDR2 SMNVEV (reference sequence). CDR3 sequence reads: CASSPTGTGIANYGYTF. In DNA, the CDR3 is TGTGCCAGCAGTCCCACCGGGACAGGGATAGCTAACTATGGCTACACCTTC.

This clone has a handful of counts. This chain connects TRBV19 to TRBJ2-3; D is unclear. V was clipped by 0 bases and J by 0 bases, with 13 bases between them. The CDR3 is 17 amino acids. CDR1 is LNHDA and CDR2 is SQIVND in the germline V gene (reference sequence). The CDR3, as DNA: TGTGCCAGTAGTATAGACTTGACACGATTAAGCACAGATACGCAGTATTTT. Translated, it gives CASSIDLTRLSTDTQYF. Based on the CDR3 plus reference TRBV19 and TRBJ2-3, the full variable domain is DGGITQSPKYLFRKEGQNVTLSCEQNLNHDAMYWYRQDPGQGLRLIYYSQIVNDFQKGDIAEGYSVSREKKESFPLTVTSAQKNPTAFYLCASSIDLTRLSTDTQYFGPGTRLTVL.

This clone was seen a few times. This sequence joins TRBV5-1 and TRBJ2-7; tentative D call: TRBD1 (6 bases). The CDR3 has 13 residues. Trimming removed 1 base at V and 5 bases at J, with 10 bases between. Germline V gene data show CDR1 as SGHRS and CDR2 as YFSETQ. The chain's CDR3 is CASSLSQGDEQYF. The CDR3 DNA is TGCGCCAGCAGCTTGTCACAGGGAGACGAGCAGTACTTC.

This clone was counted a single time. The chain couples TRBV7-2 to TRBJ2-7; 7 bases are a match to TRBD1. Germline V gives CDR1 SGHTA, CDR2 FQGNSA. The junction had 3 bases not matched to a gene; V was cut back by 4 bases and J by 6 bases. The CDR3 has 12 amino acids. The CDR3 spells CASSSTGREQYF. DNA of the CDR3: TGTGCCAGCAGCTCGACAGGGCGCGAGCAGTACTTC.

The chain links TRBV27 to TRBJ1-5, with TRBD1 matching 8 bases. The CDR3 loop spans 14 amino acids. V gave up 2 bases and J gave up 7 bases; unmatched junction bases: 4. The germline gives CDR1 MNHEY, CDR2 SMNVEV (reference sequence). The CDR3 here is CASSLTGGGQPQHF. The CDR3 nucleotides are TGTGCCAGCAGTTTAACAGGGGGTGGACAGCCCCAGCATTTT.

The chain employs TRBV7-2 and TRBJ2-5; TRBD2 aligns across 9 bases. Per the germline V gene, CDR1 is SGHTA and CDR2 is FQGNSA. CDR3 size: 15 residues. V dropped 6 bases and J dropped 4; count of bases not matched to a gene: 9. For the CDR3, the DNA is TGTGCCAGCAGGTTGGAGGCGGGGGGGCTAGAGACCCAGTACTTC. It is translated as CASRLEAGGLETQYF.

The CDR3: CASSRTSGYEQYF. CDR3 sequence (DNA): TGTGCCAGCAGCCGGACTAGCGGTTACGAGCAGTACTTC. The chain uses TRBV7-6 and TRBJ2-7, with 10 bases aligning to TRBD2. The J segment lost 4 bases and the V segment lost 5 bases, leaving 2 bases of the junction unmatched. CDR1 SGHVS and CDR2 FNYEAQ come from the germline V gene. The CDR3 is made up of 13 amino acids.

The genes are TRBV19 and TRBJ2-3; unclear D gene. The V gene lost 5 bases and the J gene lost 0 bases, with 15 bases spanning the gap. CDR1 LNHDA and CDR2 SQIVND come from the germline V gene (reference sequence). CDR3 size: 16 residues. In nucleotides, the CDR3 is TGTGCCAGTAGTTTCCGTAGCCTAATTAGCACAGATACGCAGTATTTT. Protein product: CASSFRSLISTDTQYF. The full variable domain, with the rest looked up from reference TRBV19 and TRBJ2-3, is DGGITQSPKYLFRKEGQNVTLSCEQNLNHDAMYWYRQDPGQGLRLIYYSQIVNDFQKGDIAEGYSVSREKKESFPLTVTSAQKNPTAFYLCASSFRSLISTDTQYFGPGTRLTVL.

The CDR3 here is CATSTSGGRETQYF. The CDR3 region has the DNA TGTGCCACCTCGACTAGCGGGGGCCGGGAGACCCAGTACTTC. The rearrangement uses TRBV10-3 and TRBJ2-5; TRBD2 aligns across 12 bases. The CDR3 contains 14 residues. Per the germline V gene, CDR1 is ENHRY and CDR2 is SYGVKD. The V segment lost 10 bases and the J segment 5 bases; nucleotides outside the gene matches: 8.

The chain uses TRBV5-4 and TRBJ2-3; 11 bases fit TRBD2. Trimming cost V 3 bases and J 2 bases; bases outside gene matches: 8. Germline V gene data show CDR1 as SGHNT and CDR2 as YYREEE (reference sequence). The CDR3 length is 17 residues. The CDR3 protein is CASSSGPSGGSTDTQYF. The DNA for the CDR3 is TGTGCCAGCAGCTCGGGTCCTAGCGGGGGGTCCACAGATACGCAGTATTTT. Complete variable domain (other parts from reference TRBV5-4 and TRBJ2-3): ETGVTQSPTHLIKTRGQQVTLRCSSQSGHNTVSWYQQALGQGPQFIFQYYREEENGRGNFPPRFSGLQFPNYSSELNVNALELDDSALYLCASSSGPSGGSTDTQYFGPGTRLTVL.

This chain joins TRBV19 and TRBJ2-1, with TRBD1 matching 9 bases. V trimming: 3 bases; J trimming: 3 bases; junction bases outside the gene matches: 3. Germline V lookup: CDR1 LNHDA, CDR2 SQIVND (reference sequence). The CDR3 totals 15 residues. CDR3 bases: TGTGCCAGTAGTATGGGACAGGGAAACTACAATGAGCAGTTCTTC. It is translated as CASSMGQGNYNEQFF. The entire variable domain, with the rest obtained from reference TRBV19 and TRBJ2-1, is as follows: DGGITQSPKYLFRKEGQNVTLSCEQNLNHDAMYWYRQDPGQGLRLIYYSQIVNDFQKGDIAEGYSVSREKKESFPLTVTSAQKNPTAFYLCASSMGQGNYNEQFFGPGTRLTVL.